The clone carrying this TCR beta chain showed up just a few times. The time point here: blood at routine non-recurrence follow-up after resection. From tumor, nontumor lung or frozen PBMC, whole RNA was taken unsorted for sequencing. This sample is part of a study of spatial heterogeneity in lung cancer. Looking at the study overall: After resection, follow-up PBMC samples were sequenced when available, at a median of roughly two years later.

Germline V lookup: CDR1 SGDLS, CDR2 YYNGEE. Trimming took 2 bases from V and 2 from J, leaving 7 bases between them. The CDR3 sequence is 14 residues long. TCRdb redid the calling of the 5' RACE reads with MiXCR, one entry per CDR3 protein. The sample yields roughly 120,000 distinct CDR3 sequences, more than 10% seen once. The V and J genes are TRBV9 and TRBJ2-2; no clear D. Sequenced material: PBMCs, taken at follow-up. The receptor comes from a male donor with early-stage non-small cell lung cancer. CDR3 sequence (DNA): TGTGCCAGCAGCGTCCTGGGCAACACCGGGGAGCTGTTTTTT. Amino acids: CASSVLGNTGELFF.